The rows below give T cell receptor beta chains drawn from one sample of a study of T cell changes during pregnancy in multiple sclerosis. Profiled with immunoSEQ multiplex PCR; TCRdb holds only in-frame clones, not every one. The data contain tens of thousands of clones, 85% to 90% of them singletons. The starting material was CD8+ T cells from peripheral blood mononuclear cells, obtained in the third trimester of pregnancy. Receptors were obtained from a female donor with multiple sclerosis, enrolled in a pregnancy study. Each CDR3 is given with its conserved first and last residue.

v_call	cdr3_aa
TRBV19	CASRTGSQTEAFF
TRBV14	CASSQVPLTGYGYTF
TRBV11-2	CASSLDQGHSSYNSPLHF
TRBV12-5	CASGWTGGPDTEAFF
TRBV15	CATSRDRAGSEKLFF
TRBV27	CASSVGGAYTEAFF
TRBV27	CASKAQGVPYGYTF
TRBV5-5	CASSLANALSNTIYF
TRBV30	CAWSDPDRVDYGYTF
TRBV9	CASSGLPNYGYTF
TRBV30	CAWSPTPGTLETQYF
TRBV5-6	CASSLPSGGKYEQYF
TRBV18	CASSPPRDTPRQDTQYF
TRBV4-2	CASSITTGTSSYEQYF
TRBV6-1	CASSEEGQGTDEQFF
TRBV13	CASSLFGGANTGELFF
TRBV6-5	CASSYGTGDEQYF
TRBV13	CASSLQGGKEKLFF
TRBV5-1	CASSEQGGPGTDTQYF
TRBV2	CASSPYNRASLGYTF
TRBV6-4	CASSDGSGATDTQYF
TRBV2	CASRGTGGLNTEAFF
TRBV19	CASSTSGDYNEQFF
TRBV7-3	CASSSGLAGNTDTQYF
TRBV7-6	CASSPGQGATDTQYF
TRBV7-6	CASSTRDRRNTGELFF
TRBV6-1	CASSEASGGTGELFF
TRBV6-5	CASSYSGAQPQHF
TRBV27	CATREGGEGYYGYTF
TRBV19	CASSRQGGGSYNEQFF